These 30 T cell receptor beta chains were all obtained from the same sample, sequenced in a study of T-cell memory formation after mild COVID-19. TCRdb passed the 5' RACE reads through MiXCR, listing each CDR3 protein once. The repertoire holds some 86,000 distinct CDR3 sequences, with around 25% as singletons. The sequenced sample consisted of PBMCs or a T cell subset sorted from them (not recorded which). The source of these receptors is a young man who had mild COVID-19 (a few samples of this study predate the infection). Cell type and time point are not known.

This sequence joins TRBV11-2 and TRBJ2-5, with 7 nucleotides matching TRBD1. CDR1 is SGHAT and CDR2 is FQNNGV in the germline V gene. V was pared by 3 bases and J by 1 base, with 5 bases of the junction left unmatched. CDR3 length: 15 residues. CDR3: CASSFGTASQETQYF. The CDR3 bases are TGTGCCAGCAGCTTCGGGACAGCGAGCCAAGAGACCCAGTACTTC.

V gene TRBV9 combines with J gene TRBJ2-7, with 9 nucleotides matching TRBD1. J lost 5 bases, V lost 6 bases, and 6 bases had no gene match. The CDR3 has 13 amino acids. The germline V gene has CDR1 SGDLS and CDR2 YYNGEE. In DNA, the CDR3 is TGTGCCAGCACCACCGGACAGGGGAACGAGCAGTACTTC. It yields the protein CASTTGQGNEQYF.

The chain employs TRBV5-1 and TRBJ2-1; 9 bases match TRBD2. The CDR3 covers 15 residues. Germline lookup yields CDR1 SGHRS and CDR2 YFSETQ. V lost 4 bases, J lost 7 bases, and 9 bases stayed unmatched. The CDR3: CASSGERGAANEQFF. The CDR3 DNA reads as TGCGCCAGCAGCGGCGAGCGGGGGGCCGCTAATGAGCAGTTCTTC. The whole variable domain, remainder taken from reference TRBV5-1 and TRBJ2-1, is KAGVTQTPRYLIKTRGQQVTLSCSPISGHRSVSWYQQTPGQGLQFLFEYFSETQRNKGNFPGRFSGRQFSNSRSEMNVSTLELGDSALYLCASSGERGAANEQFFGPGTRLTVL.

V and J are TRBV7-3 and TRBJ2-3, with 10 bases fitting TRBD2. CDR1 and CDR2 from the germline V gene are SGHTA and FQGTGA. This CDR3 contains 16 residues. Losses at the gene ends were 5 bases for V and 1 base for J; bases not matched to a gene: 6. DNA for the CDR3: TGTGCCAGCAGCATTAGCGGGGGGCCCGGCACAGATACGCAGTATTTT. This encodes CASSISGGPGTDTQYF.

The chain recombines TRBV7-3 with TRBJ2-3; D may be TRBD1 or TRBD2 (6 bases each). Trimming stripped 1 base from V and 0 bases from J, with 17 bases between. Per the germline V gene, CDR1 is SGHTA and CDR2 is FQGTGA. The CDR3 contains 18 residues. CDR3 region: CASSLKGPSGASTDTQYF. DNA of the CDR3: TGTGCCAGCAGCTTAAAAGGGCCCTCGGGGGCTAGCACAGATACGCAGTATTTT.

CDR3 loop: CASRPSSTDTQYF. In DNA, the CDR3 is TGTGCCAGCAGACCTTCTAGCACAGATACGCAGTATTTT. The chain combines TRBV12-3 or TRBV12-4 with TRBJ2-3, with D uncertain. V was cut by 6 bases and J by 0 bases, with 7 bases left in between. The CDR3 is 13 amino acids.

This clonotype was found a few times. The chain carries TRBV12-3 or TRBV12-4 and TRBJ1-1; no reliable D call. The CDR3 sequence is 13 residues long. V was pared by 3 bases and J by 6 bases, with 11 bases between. CDR3 protein: CASSFAGSPEAFF. CDR3 nucleotides: TGTGCCAGCAGTTTCGCCGGGTCCCCTGAAGCTTTCTTT.

The rearrangement joins TRBV4-1 to TRBJ1-6; no definite D call. Trimming pared 1 base from V and 8 bases from J, leaving 15 bases between. The CDR3 totals 16 residues. CDR1 and CDR2 (germline): MGHRA, YSYEKL. The CDR3 here is CASSQGPARVDSPLHF. CDR3 bases: TGCGCCAGCAGCCAAGGCCCGGCCCGTGTTGATTCACCCCTCCACTTT.

The chain couples TRBV7-6 to TRBJ1-5; 11 bases are shared with TRBD1. V was clipped by 1 base and J by 6 bases; unmatched bases: 8. CDR1 is SGHVS and CDR2 is FNYEAQ in the germline V gene. The CDR3 totals 17 residues. CDR3 sequence: CASSLVEDRGRFQPQHF. CDR3 nucleotides: TGTGCCAGCAGCTTAGTTGAGGACAGGGGGCGCTTTCAGCCCCAGCATTTT.

This clonotype was seen more than once but under ten times. The J gene is TRBJ2-1, the V gene TRBV12-5; no clear D. Germline lookup yields CDR1 LGHNT and CDR2 FRNRAP. With 2 bases removed from V and 2 bases from J, the gap between germline ends came to 10 bases. The CDR3 is 15 amino acids. CDR3 sequence reads: CASGLWRPPYNEQFF. DNA of the CDR3: TGTGCTAGTGGTTTGTGGCGGCCTCCCTACAATGAGCAGTTCTTC.

The chain employs TRBV6-2 or TRBV6-3 and TRBJ2-7; D call uncertain. There are 14 residues in the CDR3. V was trimmed by 4 bases and J by 3 bases, leaving 13 bases between them. Germline assignment: CDR1 MNHEY and CDR2 SVGEGT. The CDR3 reads CASSWTFNFYEQYF. CDR3 bases: TGTGCCAGCAGTTGGACCTTTAATTTCTACGAGCAGTACTTC.

The chain couples TRBV4-1 to TRBJ2-5; weak D call: TRBD2 (7 bases). Germline values: CDR1 MGHRA, CDR2 YSYEKL. CDR3 size: 15 residues. Trimming took off 1 base at V and 5 bases at J, with 14 bases between the two ends. Here the CDR3 reads CASSQVPGGRETQYF. The CDR3 coding sequence is TGCGCCAGCAGCCAAGTCCCGGGGGGCCGGGAGACCCAGTACTTC.

This chain links TRBV4-2 with TRBJ2-1; 7 bases map to TRBD2. The J segment lost 7 bases and the V segment lost 3 bases, leaving 9 bases of the junction unmatched. The CDR3 consists of 15 residues. Germline-derived CDR1 and CDR2 are LGHNA and YNFKEQ. Here the CDR3 reads CASSHELVGGNEQFF. In nucleotides, the CDR3 is TGTGCCAGCAGCCACGAACTAGTGGGGGGGAATGAGCAGTTCTTC.

This clonotype has more than one count but fewer than ten. V gene TRBV4-1 combines with J gene TRBJ1-5, with D possibly being TRBD1 (5 bases). From germline, CDR1 is MGHRA and CDR2 YSYEKL. The CDR3 runs to 14 residues. V gave up 5 bases and J gave up 4 bases, with 12 bases separating them. The CDR3 loop is CASSARQGNQPQHF. CDR3 coding DNA: TGCGCCAGCAGCGCTCGCCAGGGAAATCAGCCCCAGCATTTT.

This clonotype came up a few times. The J gene is TRBJ1-2, the V gene TRBV12-3 or TRBV12-4, with 7 nucleotides matching TRBD1. The V and J ends lost 4 bases and 7 bases, in that order; junction bases with no gene match: 6. This CDR3 has 13 residues. The CDR3 is CASSSTGFGGYTF. The CDR3 nucleotides are TGTGCCAGCAGTTCGACAGGGTTTGGTGGCTACACCTTC.

This chain connects TRBV5-1 to TRBJ1-1; 7 nucleotides line up with TRBD1. This CDR3 contains 14 residues. The V gene end was trimmed by 4 bases and the J gene end by 3 bases; junction bases not matched to a gene: 6. Germline V gene sequence: CDR1 SGHRS, CDR2 YFSETQ. CDR3 residues: CASSPEGAYTEAFF. In DNA form, the CDR3 reads TGCGCCAGCAGCCCCGAGGGGGCGTACACTGAAGCTTTCTTT.

This chain uses TRBV19 with TRBJ1-5, with TRBD1 as a possible D gene (6 bases). Germline loops: CDR1 LNHDA, CDR2 SQIVND (reference sequence). V was clipped by 5 bases and J by 6 bases, with 17 bases between them. The CDR3 contains 15 residues. This chain's CDR3 is CASSDRTEHSQPQHF. The CDR3 region has the DNA TGTGCCAGTAGTGATAGGACAGAACATAGTCAGCCCCAGCATTTT.

J is TRBJ2-1 and V is TRBV5-1; tentatively, D is TRBD1 or TRBD2 (5 bases each). V lost 5 bases, J lost 5 bases, and 20 bases lay in between. The CDR3 runs 16 residues. Germline lookup yields CDR1 SGHRS and CDR2 YFSETQ. CDR3 protein: CASSPRRAGTNNEQFF. CDR3 DNA sequence: TGCGCCAGCAGTCCCCGCCGGGCAGGGACGAACAATGAGCAGTTCTTC.

The V gene is TRBV12-3 or TRBV12-4, the J gene TRBJ1-4; tentatively, D is TRBD1 (6 bases). The CDR3 is 14 amino acids. V lost 2 bases and J lost 10, with 14 bases in between. CDR3 nucleotides: TGTGCCAGCAGTTTAATCGGACAGACGGTAAAACTGTTTTTT. This codes for CASSLIGQTVKLFF.

The CDR3 sequence: CASSSYDLDTQYF. CDR3 bases: TGTGCCAGCAGCTCCTACGACCTAGATACGCAGTATTTT. The chain carries TRBV3-1 and TRBJ2-3, with D uncertain. The V end was cut by 5 bases, the J end by 5 bases, with 11 bases between. Per germline, CDR1 LGHDT and CDR2 YNNKEL (reference sequence). This CDR3 spans 13 amino acids.

This rearrangement joins TRBV20-1 to TRBJ1-1; TRBD1 aligns across 8 bases. The CDR3 runs to 16 residues. Per germline, CDR1 DFQATT and CDR2 SNEGSKA (reference sequence). The ends lost 3 bases at V and 4 bases at J; junction bases unmatched: 13. The CDR3 sequence: CSASRAWTGSGTEAFF. DNA of the CDR3: TGCAGTGCTAGTAGGGCCTGGACAGGGAGTGGCACTGAAGCTTTCTTT.

This clonotype appeared once. This rearrangement joins TRBV25-1 to TRBJ1-6; D ambiguous. The CDR3 spans 13 residues. Trimming shortened V by 4 bases and J by 10 bases, and 11 bases separated the two germline ends. Germline loops: CDR1 MGHDK, CDR2 SYGVNS. The CDR3 sequence is CASSVVGQSPLHF. CDR3 sequence (DNA): TGTGCCAGCAGTGTGGTTGGTCAGTCACCCCTCCACTTT.

The J gene is TRBJ2-7, the V gene TRBV5-1, with D hard to call. The V end was cut by 0 bases, the J end by 4 bases, with 8 bases between. This CDR3 comprises 13 residues. Germline lookup yields CDR1 SGHRS and CDR2 YFSETQ. The CDR3 region is CASSLDGWYEQYV. The CDR3 coding sequence is TGCGCCAGCAGCTTGGACGGCTGGTACGAGCAGTACGTC.

This clonotype was counted at least ten times. The V and J genes are TRBV7-9 and TRBJ2-1; possibly TRBD2 for D (6 bases). CDR1 is SEHNR, CDR2 FQNEAQ, per germline (reference sequence). V gave up 3 bases and J gave up 7 bases, with 7 bases separating them. CDR3 length equals 12 residues. The CDR3 sequence is CASSFRGNEQFF. The CDR3 DNA reads as TGTGCCAGCAGCTTTCGGGGGAATGAGCAGTTCTTC.

This clonotype showed up just a few times. The rearrangement uses TRBV2 and TRBJ2-7; D unclear. The ends were cut back, 5 bases at V and 4 bases at J, with 12 bases in the middle. CDR1 and CDR2 from the germline V gene are SNHLY and FYNNEI. The CDR3 is 13 residues long. CDR3 loop: CASSIPVGYEQYF. The CDR3 nucleotides read TGTGCCAGCAGTATCCCGGTCGGGTACGAGCAGTACTTC.

V is TRBV10-1 and J is TRBJ1-2; D gene unclear. The CDR3 sequence is 13 residues long. The V gene lost 0 bases and the J gene lost 4 bases, with 6 bases spanning the gap. CDR1 and CDR2 from the germline V gene are WNHNN and SYGVQD (reference sequence). The CDR3 region is CASSESGGYGYTF. In DNA, the CDR3 is TGCGCCAGCAGTGAGTCGGGAGGCTATGGCTACACCTTC.

This clonotype showed up just a few times. The rearrangement links TRBV6-1 to TRBJ2-3; D is unclear. The CDR3 has 11 residues. Germline CDR1 reads MNHNS; CDR2 reads SASEGT. V dropped 3 bases and J dropped 8 bases, with 6 bases sitting between them. The CDR3 DNA reads as TGTGCCAGCAGTGATTTCGGTACGCAGTATTTT. It encodes CASSDFGTQYF.

The chain combines TRBV20-1 with TRBJ2-1; D unclear. Germline CDR1 DFQATT, CDR2 SNEGSKA (reference sequence). The length of the CDR3 is 13 residues. V was shortened by 7 bases and J by 0 bases, with 10 bases between the two germline ends. Here the CDR3 DNA reads TGCAGTGGGTCGAGAGGCTCCTACAATGAGCAGTTCTTC. Translating gives CSGSRGSYNEQFF.

The chain recombines TRBV7-9 with TRBJ2-7; 9 positions agree with TRBD1. V gave up 6 bases and J gave up 4 bases; unmatched junction bases: 7. Germline V gene sequence: CDR1 SEHNR, CDR2 FQNEAQ (reference sequence). This CDR3 has 14 amino acids. CDR3 protein: CASRGDRAFYEQYF. CDR3 coding DNA: TGTGCCAGCAGGGGGGACAGGGCGTTTTACGAGCAGTACTTC.

The chain joins TRBV6-4 to TRBJ2-1, with 16 bases fitting TRBD2. V lost 5 bases, J lost 5 bases, and 3 bases stayed unmatched. The CDR3 has 16 amino acids. Germline-derived CDR1 and CDR2 are MRHNA and SNTAGT. The CDR3, as DNA: TGTGCCAGCAGTCCCGGGACTAGCGGGGGGGACAATGAGCAGTTCTTC. It specifies CASSPGTSGGDNEQFF.